What follows is one T cell receptor (beta chain) and its context. The antigen remains unidentified. The data derive from a study of post-analysis software for immune sequencing data. Study results and limitations: Higher frequency in patients than in controls was seen for several TRBV segments, with TRBV5-6, TRBV5-1 and TRBV20-1 among them.

Prepared TCR beta cDNA libraries contained unique molecular identifiers. One entry per CDR3 protein, called by TCRdb with MiXCR from the PCR reads. The repertoire holds roughly 650,000 distinct CDR3 sequences, with approximately 60% as singletons. CDR3 size: 14 residues. CDR1 is WSHSY and CDR2 is SAAADI in the germline V gene. V lost 8 bases to trimming and J lost 5 bases, with 18 bases between them. The clonotype was recovered from a girl aged 2-10 years with multiple sclerosis. Source material: blood. V gene TRBV10-2 combines with J gene TRBJ1-1; possibly TRBD1 for D (5 bases). DNA for the CDR3: TGCGCCAGCCAGATGGGACGGGAGAGGACTGAAGCTTTCTTT. It yields the protein CASQMGRERTEAFF.